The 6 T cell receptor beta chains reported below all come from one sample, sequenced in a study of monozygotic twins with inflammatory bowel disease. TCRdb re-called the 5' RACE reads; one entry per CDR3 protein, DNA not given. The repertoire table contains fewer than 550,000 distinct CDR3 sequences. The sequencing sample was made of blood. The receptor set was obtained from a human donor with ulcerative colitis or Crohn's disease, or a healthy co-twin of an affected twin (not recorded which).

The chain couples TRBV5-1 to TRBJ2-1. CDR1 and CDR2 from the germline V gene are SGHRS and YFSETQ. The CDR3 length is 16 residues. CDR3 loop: CASSLIQGRSYNEQFF.

CDR3: CASSDRTGPLSGGYTF. The J gene is TRBJ1-2, the V gene TRBV6-1; TCRdb picks TRBD1, but there is no DNA to check that call. This CDR3 is 16 amino acids long. CDR1 and CDR2 (germline): MNHNS, SASEGT.

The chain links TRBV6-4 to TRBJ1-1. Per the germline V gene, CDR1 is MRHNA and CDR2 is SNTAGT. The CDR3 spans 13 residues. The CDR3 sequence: CASSEYWDTEAFF.

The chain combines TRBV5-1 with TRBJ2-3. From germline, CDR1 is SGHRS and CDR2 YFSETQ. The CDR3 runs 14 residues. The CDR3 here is CASSLEGYADTQYF. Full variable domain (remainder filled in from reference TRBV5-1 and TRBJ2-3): KAGVTQTPRYLIKTRGQQVTLSCSPISGHRSVSWYQQTPGQGLQFLFEYFSETQRNKGNFPGRFSGRQFSNSRSEMNVSTLELGDSALYLCASSLEGYADTQYFGPGTRLTVL.

The CDR3 spells CASSLGAAGNTIYF. The chain is built from TRBV7-8 and TRBJ1-3. Germline loops: CDR1 SGHVS, CDR2 FQNEAQ. The CDR3 extends over 14 amino acids. Complete variable domain (other parts from reference TRBV7-8 and TRBJ1-3): GAGVSQSPRYKVAKRGQDVALRCDPISGHVSLFWYQQALGQGPEFLTYFQNEAQLDKSGLPSDRFFAERPEGSVSTLKIQRTQQEDSAVYLCASSLGAAGNTIYFGEGSWLTVV.

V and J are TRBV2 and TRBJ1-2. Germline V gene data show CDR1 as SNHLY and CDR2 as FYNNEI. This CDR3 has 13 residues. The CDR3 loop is CASTDTVNYGYTF.